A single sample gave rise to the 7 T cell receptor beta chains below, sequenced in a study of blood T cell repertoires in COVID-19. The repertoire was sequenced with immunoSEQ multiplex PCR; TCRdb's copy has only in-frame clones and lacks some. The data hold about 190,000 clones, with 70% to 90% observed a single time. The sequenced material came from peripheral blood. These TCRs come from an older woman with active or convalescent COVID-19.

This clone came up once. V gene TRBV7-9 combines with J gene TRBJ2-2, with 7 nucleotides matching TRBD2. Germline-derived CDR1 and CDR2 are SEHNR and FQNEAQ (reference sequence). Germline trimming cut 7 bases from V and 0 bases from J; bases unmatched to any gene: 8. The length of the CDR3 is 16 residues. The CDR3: CASKPGRASNTGELFF. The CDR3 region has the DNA TGTGCCAGCAAGCCGGGGAGGGCGTCGAACACCGGGGAGCTGTTTTTT.

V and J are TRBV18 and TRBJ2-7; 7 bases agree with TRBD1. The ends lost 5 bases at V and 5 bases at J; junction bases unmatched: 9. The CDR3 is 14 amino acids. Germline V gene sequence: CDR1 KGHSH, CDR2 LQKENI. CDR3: CASSDQRDSNEQYF. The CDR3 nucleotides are TGTGCCAGCTCAGATCAACGGGACAGCAACGAGCAGTACTTC.

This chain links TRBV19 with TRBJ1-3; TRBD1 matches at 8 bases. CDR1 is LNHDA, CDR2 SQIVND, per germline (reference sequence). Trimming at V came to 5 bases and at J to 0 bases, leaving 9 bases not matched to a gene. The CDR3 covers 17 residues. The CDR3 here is CASSLRGTGLSGNTIYF. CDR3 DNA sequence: TGTGCCAGTAGTCTTCGGGGGACAGGACTCTCTGGAAACACCATATATTTT.

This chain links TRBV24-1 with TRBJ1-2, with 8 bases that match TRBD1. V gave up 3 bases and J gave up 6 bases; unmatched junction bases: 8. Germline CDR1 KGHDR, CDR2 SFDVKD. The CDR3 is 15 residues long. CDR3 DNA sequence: TGTGCCACCAGTGATAACTGGACAGGGAGGCATGGCTACACCTTC. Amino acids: CATSDNWTGRHGYTF.

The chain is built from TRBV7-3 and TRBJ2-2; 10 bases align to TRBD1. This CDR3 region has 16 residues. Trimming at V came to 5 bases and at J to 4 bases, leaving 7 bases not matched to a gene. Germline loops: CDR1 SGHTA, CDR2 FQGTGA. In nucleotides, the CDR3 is TGTGCCAGCAGCCCCCGGGACAGGGGAACCACCGGGGAGCTGTTTTTT. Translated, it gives CASSPRDRGTTGELFF.

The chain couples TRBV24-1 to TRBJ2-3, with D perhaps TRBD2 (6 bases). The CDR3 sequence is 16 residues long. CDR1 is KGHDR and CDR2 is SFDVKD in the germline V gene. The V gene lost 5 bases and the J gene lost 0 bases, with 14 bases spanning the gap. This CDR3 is CATSGPGAVSTDTQYF. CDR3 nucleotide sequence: TGTGCCACCAGTGGCCCGGGAGCGGTTAGCACAGATACGCAGTATTTT.

The CDR3 loop reads CASSLVGTGVTGELFF. CDR3 DNA: TGCGCCAGCAGCTTGGTCGGGACAGGGGTTACCGGGGAGCTGTTTTTT. The V and J genes are TRBV5-1 and TRBJ2-2; 10 positions agree with TRBD1. Germline V gives CDR1 SGHRS, CDR2 YFSETQ. V lost 0 bases, J lost 5 bases, and 4 bases stayed unmatched. This CDR3 is 16 amino acids long.